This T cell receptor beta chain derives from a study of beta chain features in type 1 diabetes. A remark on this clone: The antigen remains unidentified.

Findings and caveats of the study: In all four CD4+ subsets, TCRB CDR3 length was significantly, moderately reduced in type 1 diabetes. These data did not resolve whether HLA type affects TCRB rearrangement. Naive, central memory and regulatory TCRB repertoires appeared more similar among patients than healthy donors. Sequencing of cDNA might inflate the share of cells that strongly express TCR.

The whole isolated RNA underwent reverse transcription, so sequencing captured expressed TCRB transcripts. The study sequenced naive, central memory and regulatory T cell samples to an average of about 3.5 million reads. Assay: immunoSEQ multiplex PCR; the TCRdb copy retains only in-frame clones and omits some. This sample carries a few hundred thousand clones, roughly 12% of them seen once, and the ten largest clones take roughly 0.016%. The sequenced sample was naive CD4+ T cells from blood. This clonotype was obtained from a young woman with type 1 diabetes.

The CDR3 protein is CSAWGPDGYTF. The CDR3 region has the DNA TGCAGTGCGTGGGGGCCCGATGGCTACACCTTC. The gene calls are TRBV20-1 and TRBJ1-2; weak D call: TRBD1 (6 bases). V was pared by 6 bases and J by 6 bases, with 11 bases between. Germline V gives CDR1 DFQATT, CDR2 SNEGSKA (reference sequence). The CDR3 spans 11 residues.